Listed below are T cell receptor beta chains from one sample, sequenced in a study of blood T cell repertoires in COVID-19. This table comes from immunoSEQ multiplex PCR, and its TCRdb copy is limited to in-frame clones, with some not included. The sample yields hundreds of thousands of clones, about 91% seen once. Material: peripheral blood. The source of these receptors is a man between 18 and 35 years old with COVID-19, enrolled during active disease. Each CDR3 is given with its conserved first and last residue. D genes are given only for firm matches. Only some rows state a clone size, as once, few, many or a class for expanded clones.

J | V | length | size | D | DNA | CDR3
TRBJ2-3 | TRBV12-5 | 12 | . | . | TGTGCTAGTGGTTTTCGGACAGATACGCAGTATTTT | CASGFRTDTQYF
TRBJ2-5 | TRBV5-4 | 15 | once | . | TGTGCCAGCAGCCAATCGGTAGGGGTAGAGGAGACCCAGTACTTC | CASSQSVGVEETQYF
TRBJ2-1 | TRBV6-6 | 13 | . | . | TGTGCCAGCCAGAGGGAGTCCTACAATGAGCAGTTCTTC | CASQRESYNEQFF
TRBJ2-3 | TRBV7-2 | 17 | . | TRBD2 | TGTGCCAGCAGCTCTATACGACTAGCGGGGGTCACAGATACGCAGTATTTT | CASSSIRLAGVTDTQYF
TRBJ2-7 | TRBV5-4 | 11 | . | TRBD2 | TGTGCCAGCAGCTGGGGAGGGGAGCAGTACTTC | CASSWGGEQYF
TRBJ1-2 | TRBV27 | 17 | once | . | TGTGCCAGCAGTTTATGGGGCCGGGCCCCCATCGAGGATGGCTACACCTTC | CASSLWGRAPIEDGYTF
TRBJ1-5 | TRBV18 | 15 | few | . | TGTGCCAGCTCACATGACAGACATAGCAATCAGCCCCAGCATTTT | CASSHDRHSNQPQHF
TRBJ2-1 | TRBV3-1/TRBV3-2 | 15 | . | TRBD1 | TGTGCCAGCAGCCAAGGGACAGGGGTGGCCAATGAGCAGTTCTTC | CASSQGTGVANEQFF
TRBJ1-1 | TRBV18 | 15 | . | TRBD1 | TGTGCCAGCTCACCGCCCTCCGGGACAGGGTCTGAAGCTTTCTTT | CASSPPSGTGSEAFF
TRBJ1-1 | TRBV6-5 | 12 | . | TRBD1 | TGTGCCAGCAGTTGGGGACAGGGGTTGGCTTTCTTT | CASSWGQGLAFF
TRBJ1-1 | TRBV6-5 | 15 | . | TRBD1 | TGTGCCAGCAGTCCCGACAGGGGGCCCAACACTGAAGCTTTCTTT | CASSPDRGPNTEAFF
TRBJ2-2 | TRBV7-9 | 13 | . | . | TGTGCCAGCAACCAACTGGTGACCGGGGAGCTGTTTTTT | CASNQLVTGELFF
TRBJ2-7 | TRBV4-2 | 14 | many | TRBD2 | TGTGCCAGCAGCCTCCCGGGACTAGGGACCGAGCAGTACTTC | CASSLPGLGTEQYF
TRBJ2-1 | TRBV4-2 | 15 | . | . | TGTGCCAGCAGCCAAGTTGAGCTAGATGCCGATGAGCAGTTCTTC | CASSQVELDADEQFF
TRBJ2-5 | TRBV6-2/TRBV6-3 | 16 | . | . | TGTGCCAGCAGTTACCCGTTGACAGGTGGACAAGAGACCCAGTACTTC | CASSYPLTGGQETQYF
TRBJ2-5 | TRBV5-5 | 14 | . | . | TGTGCCAGCAGCCCAGGGGGGATCCAAGAGACCCAGTACTTC | CASSPGGIQETQYF
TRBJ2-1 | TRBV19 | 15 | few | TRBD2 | TGTGCCAGTAGTAGGAGCGGGGGCTCCTACAATGAGCAGTTCTTC | CASSRSGGSYNEQFF
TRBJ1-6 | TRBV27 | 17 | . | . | TGTGCCAGCAGTTTCGGAGGCGCCTTCTCCTATAATTCACCCCTCCACTTT | CASSFGGAFSYNSPLHF
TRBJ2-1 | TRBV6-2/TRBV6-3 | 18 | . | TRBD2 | TGTGCCAGCAGTTGGGGACCCGGGGGGAGGGCCTTTGGCGATGAGCAGTTCTTC | CASSWGPGGRAFGDEQFF
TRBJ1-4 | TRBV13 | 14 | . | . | TGTGCCAGCAGCTTAGGTCGCAGGGTTGAAAAACTGTTTTTT | CASSLGRRVEKLFF
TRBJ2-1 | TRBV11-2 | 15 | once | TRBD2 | TGTGCCAGCAGCCGTCAGCGGGGGGCCTCCAATGAGCAGTTCTTC | CASSRQRGASNEQFF
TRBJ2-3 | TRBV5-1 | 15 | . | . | TGCGCCAGCAGCCCAAACGGAGGGCATACAGATACGCAGTATTTT | CASSPNGGHTDTQYF
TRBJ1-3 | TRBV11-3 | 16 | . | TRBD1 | TGTGCCAGCAGCCCTGGACAGGGTTCGGCTGGAAACACCATATATTTT | CASSPGQGSAGNTIYF
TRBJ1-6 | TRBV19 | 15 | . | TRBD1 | TGTGCCAGCTCACTCTCGGACAGGGGGAATTCACCCCTCCACTTT | CASSLSDRGNSPLHF
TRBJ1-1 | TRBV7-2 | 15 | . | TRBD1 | TGTGCCAGCAGCTACCGACAGGGGGCAGGAACTGAAGCTTTCTTT | CASSYRQGAGTEAFF
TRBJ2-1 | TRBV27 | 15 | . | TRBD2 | TGTGCCAGCAGTTTAGGACTAGCGGCCCACAATGAGCAGTTCTTC | CASSLGLAAHNEQFF
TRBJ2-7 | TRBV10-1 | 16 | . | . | TGCGCCAGCAGTGAACGACCACTAGGAGAGGAGAACGAGCAGTACTTC | CASSERPLGEENEQYF
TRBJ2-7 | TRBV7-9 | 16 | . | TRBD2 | TGTGCCAGCAGCTTAGAGGGGGCAAGCGGGAGGGTCGAGCAGTACTTC | CASSLEGASGRVEQYF
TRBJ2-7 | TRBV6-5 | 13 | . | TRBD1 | TGTGCCAGCAGGCGGACAGGAACCTACGAGCAGTACTTC | CASRRTGTYEQYF
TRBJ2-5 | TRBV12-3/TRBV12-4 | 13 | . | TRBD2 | TGTGCCAGCAGTAAGCGGGGCGGAGAGACCCAGTACTTC | CASSKRGGETQYF
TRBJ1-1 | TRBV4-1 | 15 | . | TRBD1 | TGCGCCAGCAGCCCAGGACAGGGTGGGAACACTGAAGCTTTCTTT | CASSPGQGGNTEAFF
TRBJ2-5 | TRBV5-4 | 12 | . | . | TGTGCCAGCAGCTTTGGGGAGGAGACCCAGTACTTC | CASSFGEETQYF
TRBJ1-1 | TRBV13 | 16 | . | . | TGTGCCAGCAGCTACGGGGGTCTAAGGGTTGACACTGAAGCTTTCTTT | CASSYGGLRVDTEAFF
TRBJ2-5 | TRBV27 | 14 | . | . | TGTGCCAGCAGTTTATCGGGGCGGCGGGAGACCCAGTACTTC | CASSLSGRRETQYF
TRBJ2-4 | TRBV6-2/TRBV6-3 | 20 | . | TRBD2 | TGTGCCAGCAGTTACGTCTGGGGGCTAGCGGGAGGTTCATCCAAAAACATTCAGTACTTC | CASSYVWGLAGGSSKNIQYF